These 14 T cell receptor beta chains originate from one sample sequenced in a study of blood T cell repertoires in COVID-19. Data came from immunoSEQ multiplex PCR; TCRdb stores just in-frame clones and leaves some out. The sample lists around 130,000 clones, around 83% occurring once. The sequencing input was peripheral blood. Every receptor here comes from a man aged 25 to 40 with COVID-19, enrolled during active disease.

This chain joins TRBV19 and TRBJ1-2, with D tentatively TRBD1 (6 bases). CDR1 is LNHDA and CDR2 is SQIVND in the germline V gene (reference sequence). V lost 7 bases and J lost 2, with 17 bases in between. This CDR3 comprises 15 residues. In DNA, the CDR3 is TGTGCCAGTACTTCCCGGACAGCTAAGAACTATGGCTACACCTTC. This sequence encodes CASTSRTAKNYGYTF. Complete variable domain (other parts from reference TRBV19 and TRBJ1-2): DGGITQSPKYLFRKEGQNVTLSCEQNLNHDAMYWYRQDPGQGLRLIYYSQIVNDFQKGDIAEGYSVSREKKESFPLTVTSAQKNPTAFYLCASTSRTAKNYGYTFGSGTRLTVV.

The J gene is TRBJ1-2, the V gene TRBV6-5; D ambiguous. The CDR3 is 16 amino acids. Per germline, CDR1 MNHEY and CDR2 SVGAGI. V shed 0 bases and J shed 0 bases, with 11 bases lying between them. CDR3 DNA: TGTGCCAGCAGTTACTCCCAACAGTTATCTAACTATGGCTACACCTTC. Translated: CASSYSQQLSNYGYTF.

The genes are TRBV18 and TRBJ2-7, with a tentative D call TRBD2 (7 bases). Deletions cut 6 bases from V and 3 bases from J, with 12 bases between. Germline values: CDR1 KGHSH, CDR2 LQKENI. The CDR3 extends over 13 amino acids. The CDR3 sequence is CASSRGQNYEQYF. The DNA for the CDR3 is TGTGCCAGCTCGCGGGGGCAAAACTACGAGCAGTACTTC.

V usage is TRBV27 and J usage is TRBJ1-1, with 9 bases that match TRBD1. The CDR3 contains 16 residues. The germline V gene has CDR1 MNHEY and CDR2 SMNVEV (reference sequence). J was trimmed by 0 bases and V by 6 bases; bases with no gene match: 8. The CDR3 DNA sequence: TGTGCCAGCAGAATTCACCGGGACAGGGTGAACACTGAAGCTTTCTTT. Residues: CASRIHRDRVNTEAFF.

The rearrangement links TRBV7-2 to TRBJ2-7; D is possibly TRBD2 (5 bases). Trimming shortened V by 2 bases and J by 2 bases, and 13 bases separated the two germline ends. Looked up from germline, CDR1 is SGHTA and CDR2 is FQGNSA. The CDR3 sequence is 15 residues long. CDR3 sequence (DNA): TGTGCCAGCAGCTTAAGTCCAGCGGCAACCTACGAGCAGTACTTC. Its translation is CASSLSPAATYEQYF.

The chain has TRBV7-9 and TRBJ2-2; 13 bases line up with TRBD2. Germline CDR1 and CDR2: SEHNR and FQNEAQ (reference sequence). J lost 4 bases, V lost 6 bases, and 11 bases had no gene match. The CDR3 loop spans 18 amino acids. The CDR3 bases are TGTGCCAGCAGGCCGGGACTAGCGGGAATACCAGGCACCGGGGAGCTGTTTTTT. Its translation is CASRPGLAGIPGTGELFF.

V usage is TRBV11-2 and J usage is TRBJ2-3; 10 bases match TRBD2. Losses at the gene ends were 5 bases for V and 6 bases for J; bases not matched to a gene: 20. CDR1 and CDR2 from the germline V gene are SGHAT and FQNNGV. The CDR3 has 19 amino acids. The CDR3 loop is CASSTPTGEREGRVDTQYF. CDR3 DNA sequence: TGTGCCAGCAGCACACCAACAGGTGAGCGGGAGGGCCGGGTTGATACGCAGTATTTT.

The V and J genes are TRBV30 and TRBJ2-7, with 10 bases identical to TRBD1. V gave up 8 bases and J gave up 2 bases; unmatched junction bases: 9. CDR3 size: 14 residues. Germline CDR1 is GTSNPN and CDR2 is SVGIG (reference sequence). The CDR3 sequence: CATSTGTGAYEQYF. CDR3 coding DNA: TGTGCCACCTCTACCGGGACAGGGGCCTACGAGCAGTACTTC.

V and J are TRBV30 and TRBJ2-7; 10 positions match TRBD1. CDR1 GTSNPN and CDR2 SVGIG come from the germline V gene (reference sequence). This CDR3 contains 16 residues. J was trimmed by 4 bases and V by 2 bases; bases with no gene match: 11. CDR3 protein: CAWSSDRGRFRYEQYF. The CDR3 DNA follows: TGTGCCTGGAGTTCAGACAGGGGGCGATTTAGGTACGAGCAGTACTTC.

The V gene is TRBV27, the J gene TRBJ2-2; 8 positions agree with TRBD1. Losses at the gene ends were 5 bases for V and 7 bases for J; bases not matched to a gene: 6. Germline lookup yields CDR1 MNHEY and CDR2 SMNVEV (reference sequence). The CDR3 has 14 residues. The CDR3: CASSPGQGIGELFF. The DNA of the CDR3 is TGTGCCAGCAGTCCCGGACAGGGCATCGGGGAGCTGTTTTTT.

This clone was seen a single time. The rearrangement uses TRBV2 and TRBJ2-7; 15 bases align to TRBD2. CDR3 length: 19 amino acids. Unmatched junction bases numbered 7, after V lost 1 base and J lost 0 bases. Germline V gene data show CDR1 as SNHLY and CDR2 as FYNNEI. In DNA, the CDR3 is TGTGCCAGCAGTGAAGTATTTGGGACTAGCGGGAGGTTCTCCTACGAGCAGTACTTC. Residues: CASSEVFGTSGRFSYEQYF.

The chain uses TRBV7-8 and TRBJ1-1, with D perhaps matching TRBD1 (6 bases). This CDR3 region has 13 residues. From germline, CDR1 is SGHVS and CDR2 FQNEAQ. V was shortened by 5 bases and J by 1 base, with 8 bases between the two germline ends. CDR3 nucleotides: TGTGCCAGCAGCCAACAGGGGAACACTGAAGCTTTCTTT. It is translated as CASSQQGNTEAFF.

The chain couples TRBV11-2 to TRBJ2-5, with 7 bases that match TRBD1. Germline CDR1 SGHAT, CDR2 FQNNGV. This CDR3 has 17 amino acids. Germline trimming cut 1 base from V and 4 bases from J; bases unmatched to any gene: 12. The CDR3 here is CASSLGLDRVVRETQYF. For the CDR3, the DNA is TGTGCCAGCAGCTTAGGACTTGACAGGGTTGTTCGAGAGACCCAGTACTTC.

CDR3: CASSLRTGNTEAFF. The CDR3 DNA sequence: TGTGCCAGTAGTCTTCGGACAGGGAACACTGAAGCTTTCTTT. The gene calls are TRBV19 and TRBJ1-1, with 7 bases matching TRBD1. This CDR3 is built from 14 residues. V was clipped by 5 bases and J by 1 base; unmatched bases: 4. Germline V lookup: CDR1 LNHDA, CDR2 SQIVND (reference sequence).